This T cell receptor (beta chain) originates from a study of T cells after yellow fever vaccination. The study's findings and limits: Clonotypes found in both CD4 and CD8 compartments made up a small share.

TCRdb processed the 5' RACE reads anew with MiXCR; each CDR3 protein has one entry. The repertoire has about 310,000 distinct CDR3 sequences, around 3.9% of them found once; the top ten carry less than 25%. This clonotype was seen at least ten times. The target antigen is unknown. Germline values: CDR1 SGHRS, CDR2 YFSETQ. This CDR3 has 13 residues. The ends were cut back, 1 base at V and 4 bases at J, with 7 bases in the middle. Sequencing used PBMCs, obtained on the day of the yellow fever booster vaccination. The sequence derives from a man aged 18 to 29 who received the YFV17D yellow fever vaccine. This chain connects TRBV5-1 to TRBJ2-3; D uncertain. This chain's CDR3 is CASSLSLADTQYF. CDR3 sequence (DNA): TGCGCCAGCAGCTTGAGTTTGGCAGATACGCAGTATTTT.